These T cell receptor beta chains were read from a single sample in a study of T cell responses to AZD1222 COVID-19 vaccine. The table came from immunoSEQ multiplex PCR; TCRdb's copy has only in-frame clones and leaves some out. The table records roughly 140,000 clones, more than 75% of them present only once. The sample consisted of peripheral blood, taken 28 days after the second AZD1222 dose. These receptors were obtained from an adult who received the AZD1222 COVID-19 vaccine. Both conserved end residues are part of each CDR3. A D gene is named only where the DNA matches it firmly. Some rows have no size entry. The others give once, few or many, or a class for an expanded clone.

clone_size: once
j_call: TRBJ1-5
d_call: TRBD1
v_call: TRBV18
cdr3_nt: TGTGCCAGCTCACCTGGGACAGTCAATCAGCCCCAGCATTTT
cdr3_aa: CASSPGTVNQPQHF

clone_size: medium-sized
j_call: TRBJ1-6
d_call: -
v_call: TRBV11-2
cdr3_nt: TGTGCCAGCAGCCGGAAGGAACAGGGCTTGTATTCACCCCTCCACTTT
cdr3_aa: CASSRKEQGLYSPLHF

clone_size: -
j_call: TRBJ1-2
d_call: -
v_call: TRBV18
cdr3_nt: TGTGCCAGCTCACCCGAAGGGCCGGGGGGCTACACCTTC
cdr3_aa: CASSPEGPGGYTF

clone_size: -
j_call: TRBJ2-7
d_call: TRBD2
v_call: TRBV7-8
cdr3_nt: TGTGCCAGCAGCTTAACGGGACTAGCGGGAGGGGGTGAGCAGTACTTC
cdr3_aa: CASSLTGLAGGGEQYF

clone_size: -
j_call: TRBJ2-7
d_call: -
v_call: TRBV5-6
cdr3_nt: TGTGCCAGCAGCCGCACTAGTTTCTACGAGCAGTACTTC
cdr3_aa: CASSRTSFYEQYF

clone_size: -
j_call: TRBJ2-6
d_call: TRBD1
v_call: TRBV5-1
cdr3_nt: TGCGCCAGCAGCTTACAGGGGGCTGGGGCCAACGTCCTGACTTTC
cdr3_aa: CASSLQGAGANVLTF

clone_size: -
j_call: TRBJ2-7
d_call: -
v_call: TRBV6-4
cdr3_nt: TGTGCCAGCAGTGAAGGGGCGGGGGCGATAATAGAACGCGAGCAGTACTTC
cdr3_aa: CASSEGAGAIIEREQYF

clone_size: -
j_call: TRBJ2-1
d_call: TRBD2
v_call: TRBV7-9
cdr3_nt: TGTGCCAGCAGCTCACCGGGACTAGCGGGGGAGAGCTCCTACAATGAGCAGTTCTTC
cdr3_aa: CASSSPGLAGESSYNEQFF

clone_size: -
j_call: TRBJ1-2
d_call: -
v_call: TRBV15
cdr3_nt: TGTGCCACCAGCAGAGAGGCGGGAGGCTACACCTTC
cdr3_aa: CATSREAGGYTF

clone_size: -
j_call: TRBJ1-3
d_call: -
v_call: TRBV7-9
cdr3_nt: TGTGCCAGCAGCCTCGGCCTCTCTGGAAACACCATATATTTT
cdr3_aa: CASSLGLSGNTIYF

clone_size: -
j_call: TRBJ1-5
d_call: -
v_call: TRBV2
cdr3_nt: TGTGCCAGCAGTGAATTCGGGGAGAGCAATCAGCCCCAGCATTTT
cdr3_aa: CASSEFGESNQPQHF

clone_size: few
j_call: TRBJ1-1
d_call: -
v_call: TRBV7-8
cdr3_nt: TGTGCCAGCAGCTCGTTCTTTGAGAACACTGAAGCTTTCTTT
cdr3_aa: CASSSFFENTEAFF

clone_size: -
j_call: TRBJ2-1
d_call: TRBD2
v_call: TRBV2
cdr3_nt: TGTGCCAGCAGCGAGGGACTAGCGGGGCCCAATGAGCAGTTCTTC
cdr3_aa: CASSEGLAGPNEQFF

clone_size: -
j_call: TRBJ1-4
d_call: -
v_call: TRBV29-1
cdr3_nt: TGCAGCGTTACGGGACTGACAAATGAAAAACTGTTTTTT
cdr3_aa: CSVTGLTNEKLFF

clone_size: -
j_call: TRBJ1-6
d_call: -
v_call: TRBV6-5
cdr3_nt: TGTGCCAGCTTCTTCAGCTCCTATAATTCACCCCTCCACTTT
cdr3_aa: CASFFSSYNSPLHF

clone_size: -
j_call: TRBJ1-6
d_call: -
v_call: TRBV6-5
cdr3_nt: TGTGCCAGCAGTTACTCGGGGGTTGGTTCACCCCTCCACTTT
cdr3_aa: CASSYSGVGSPLHF

clone_size: -
j_call: TRBJ2-1
d_call: -
v_call: TRBV18
cdr3_nt: TGTGCCAGCTCACCACCTAGCGTACCAGAGAATGAGCAGTTCTTC
cdr3_aa: CASSPPSVPENEQFF

clone_size: once
j_call: TRBJ1-1
d_call: -
v_call: TRBV5-1
cdr3_nt: TGCGCCAGCAGCTTGGTAGCAGACCTGAACACTGAAGCTTTCTTT
cdr3_aa: CASSLVADLNTEAFF

clone_size: -
j_call: TRBJ1-2
d_call: -
v_call: TRBV9
cdr3_nt: TGTGCCAGCAGCGTAGGAGGGGACTCAAGGTCGGGGTACACCTTC
cdr3_aa: CASSVGGDSRSGYTF

clone_size: -
j_call: TRBJ1-6
d_call: -
v_call: TRBV9
cdr3_nt: TGTGCCAGCAGTGAAACAGGGCGCCGGTCACCCCTCCACTTT
cdr3_aa: CASSETGRRSPLHF

clone_size: -
j_call: TRBJ1-3
d_call: -
v_call: TRBV7-8
cdr3_nt: TGTGCCAGCAGCCCTTCGCGAACTGGAAACACCATATATTTT
cdr3_aa: CASSPSRTGNTIYF

clone_size: once
j_call: TRBJ1-2
d_call: TRBD1
v_call: TRBV5-1
cdr3_nt: TGCGCCAGCAGCCCACAGGCAGGGGGCGCCTACTATGGCTACACCTTC
cdr3_aa: CASSPQAGGAYYGYTF

clone_size: -
j_call: TRBJ2-2
d_call: -
v_call: TRBV2
cdr3_nt: TGTGCCAGCACCCGGTCGGGGGAGCTGTTTTTT
cdr3_aa: CASTRSGELFF

clone_size: -
j_call: TRBJ1-5
d_call: TRBD1
v_call: TRBV2
cdr3_nt: TGTGCCAGCAGTCATGGACAGGGATGGCAGCCCCAGCATTTT
cdr3_aa: CASSHGQGWQPQHF

clone_size: -
j_call: TRBJ2-7
d_call: -
v_call: TRBV7-9
cdr3_nt: TGTGCCAGCAGCCACATAACCTACGAGCAGTACTTC
cdr3_aa: CASSHITYEQYF

clone_size: -
j_call: TRBJ1-6
d_call: -
v_call: TRBV14
cdr3_nt: TGTGCCAGCAGCCAAGATTTTAACCTGAATTCACCCCTCCACTTT
cdr3_aa: CASSQDFNLNSPLHF

clone_size: -
j_call: TRBJ1-1
d_call: TRBD1
v_call: TRBV7-2
cdr3_nt: TGTGCCAGCAGCTTAGCGACAGGGGACACTGAAGCTTTCTTT
cdr3_aa: CASSLATGDTEAFF

clone_size: -
j_call: TRBJ2-5
d_call: TRBD1
v_call: TRBV2
cdr3_nt: TGTGCCAGCAGTCCCCGGGACAGGGGAGGAGAGACCCAGTACTTC
cdr3_aa: CASSPRDRGGETQYF

clone_size: -
j_call: TRBJ1-2
d_call: TRBD1
v_call: TRBV6-2/TRBV6-3
cdr3_nt: TGTGCCAGCAGTTACCCCCGGGACAGTCCTGGCTACACCTTC
cdr3_aa: CASSYPRDSPGYTF

clone_size: -
j_call: TRBJ2-3
d_call: TRBD2
v_call: TRBV3-1/TRBV3-2
cdr3_nt: TGTGCCAGCAGCCACGATTCCAGCGGGAGGGCGCAGTATTTT
cdr3_aa: CASSHDSSGRAQYF

clone_size: -
j_call: TRBJ2-7
d_call: TRBD1
v_call: TRBV15
cdr3_nt: TGTGCCACCAGCAGAGCCGGGACAGGGAGGTACGAGCAGTACTTC
cdr3_aa: CATSRAGTGRYEQYF

clone_size: -
j_call: TRBJ1-1
d_call: -
v_call: TRBV2
cdr3_nt: TGTGCCAGCAGTTTCGATGCGGGGTACACTGAAGCTTTCTTT
cdr3_aa: CASSFDAGYTEAFF

clone_size: once
j_call: TRBJ2-1
d_call: -
v_call: TRBV11-3
cdr3_nt: TGTGCCAGCAGCTCTATAGACAATGAGCAGTTCTTC
cdr3_aa: CASSSIDNEQFF

clone_size: -
j_call: TRBJ1-2
d_call: TRBD1
v_call: TRBV6-5
cdr3_nt: TGTGCCAGCAGTACTTATCCGGGACAGACCTATGGCTACACCTTC
cdr3_aa: CASSTYPGQTYGYTF

clone_size: -
j_call: TRBJ1-2
d_call: -
v_call: TRBV6-6
cdr3_nt: TGTGCCAGCAAGCCTGGGGATGATGGCTACACCTTC
cdr3_aa: CASKPGDDGYTF

clone_size: -
j_call: TRBJ1-2
d_call: -
v_call: TRBV27
cdr3_nt: TGTGCCAGCAGTTTCGCGGGGCATGGCTACACCTTC
cdr3_aa: CASSFAGHGYTF

clone_size: few
j_call: TRBJ1-2
d_call: -
v_call: TRBV2
cdr3_nt: TGTGCCAGCAGGGGTAATTATGGCTACACCTTC
cdr3_aa: CASRGNYGYTF

clone_size: -
j_call: TRBJ2-2
d_call: TRBD1
v_call: TRBV10-2
cdr3_nt: TGCGCCAGCTCGAGTTTGGACAGGGGCAAAGGCGGGGAGCTGTTTTTT
cdr3_aa: CASSSLDRGKGGELFF

clone_size: -
j_call: TRBJ1-1
d_call: -
v_call: TRBV14
cdr3_nt: TGTGCCAGCAGCCAAGATCGGGGCAGATTAAACACTGAAGCTTTCTTT
cdr3_aa: CASSQDRGRLNTEAFF

clone_size: once
j_call: TRBJ2-2
d_call: -
v_call: TRBV25-1
cdr3_nt: TGTGCCAGCAGTATAGGGGCGAACACCGGGGAGCTGTTTTTT
cdr3_aa: CASSIGANTGELFF

clone_size: -
j_call: TRBJ1-1
d_call: TRBD1
v_call: TRBV19
cdr3_nt: TGTGCCAGTATGAATGCAGGGGGCACTGAAGCTTTCTTT
cdr3_aa: CASMNAGGTEAFF

clone_size: -
j_call: TRBJ2-6
d_call: -
v_call: TRBV5-1
cdr3_nt: TGCGCCAGCAGCTTAAGGGCGGGGGCCTCCTCTGGGGCCAACGTCCTGACTTTC
cdr3_aa: CASSLRAGASSGANVLTF

clone_size: -
j_call: TRBJ1-1
d_call: -
v_call: TRBV5-1
cdr3_nt: TGCGCCAGCAGCTTGGGACAGGTCGGCACTGAAGCTTTCTTT
cdr3_aa: CASSLGQVGTEAFF

clone_size: once
j_call: TRBJ1-2
d_call: TRBD1
v_call: TRBV6-6
cdr3_nt: TGTGCCAGCAGTTCGGGACAGGGGGCATTTGGCTACACCTTC
cdr3_aa: CASSSGQGAFGYTF

clone_size: -
j_call: TRBJ2-5
d_call: -
v_call: TRBV7-3
cdr3_nt: TGTGCCAGCAGCTTAAGTGTTGGAGAGACCCAGTACTTC
cdr3_aa: CASSLSVGETQYF

clone_size: once
j_call: TRBJ1-5
d_call: -
v_call: TRBV5-5
cdr3_nt: TGTGCCAGCAGCCTATCCGGGACCGATGCTCCCCAGCATTTT
cdr3_aa: CASSLSGTDAPQHF